One and the same sample provided the 13 T cell receptor beta chains below, sequenced in a study of blood T cell repertoires in COVID-19. Sequencing used immunoSEQ multiplex PCR; TCRdb keeps in-frame clones, though not all of them. This table has 50,000 to 70,000 clones, 60% to 80% appearing once. Specimen: peripheral blood. The origin of the receptors is a man in his 60s with acute or convalescent COVID-19.

This rearrangement joins TRBV5-1 to TRBJ2-4; weak D call: TRBD2 (5 bases). CDR3 size: 14 residues. V dropped 0 bases and J dropped 6 bases, with 10 bases sitting between them. Germline CDR1 is SGHRS and CDR2 is YFSETQ. This chain's CDR3 is CASSLGAGLNIQYF. The CDR3 DNA reads as TGCGCCAGCAGCTTGGGTGCGGGTCTAAACATTCAGTACTTC.

V and J are TRBV5-6 and TRBJ2-6, with a tentative D call TRBD1 (5 bases). The CDR3 contains 16 residues. Per germline, CDR1 SGHDT and CDR2 YYEEEE. The V and J ends lost 3 bases and 2 bases respectively, with 12 bases between them. The CDR3 loop reads CASSWGRSTGANVLTF. The CDR3 nucleotides read TGTGCCAGCAGCTGGGGCAGATCCACTGGGGCCAACGTCCTGACTTTC.

V usage is TRBV9 and J usage is TRBJ1-2; a weak D match, TRBD1 (5 bases). The ends were cut back, 4 bases at V and 4 bases at J, with 17 bases in the middle. The length of the CDR3 is 15 residues. CDR1 is SGDLS and CDR2 is YYNGEE in the germline V gene. This chain's CDR3 is CASSPSSGGGYGYTF. The CDR3 DNA sequence: TGTGCCAGCAGCCCGTCGAGTGGGGGAGGCTATGGCTACACCTTC. The whole variable domain, remainder taken from reference TRBV9 and TRBJ1-2, is DSGVTQTPKHLITATGQRVTLRCSPRSGDLSVYWYQQSLDQGLQFLIQYYNGEERAKGNILERFSAQQFPDLHSELNLSSLELGDSALYFCASSPSSGGGYGYTFGSGTRLTVV.

This clone was found a few times. The rearrangement joins TRBV7-6 to TRBJ1-5; no reliable D call. This CDR3 spans 15 amino acids. Germline CDR1 SGHVS, CDR2 FNYEAQ. Between the trimmed V and J ends, which lost 5 bases and 6 bases, there was a span of 17 bases. The CDR3 DNA reads TGTGCCAGCAGCGAGATGCCCGGTGAGAGTCAGCCCCAGCATTTT. It codes for CASSEMPGESQPQHF.

The rearrangement links TRBV4-1 to TRBJ2-7; 9 bases align to TRBD1. This CDR3 has 14 residues. Germline V gives CDR1 MGHRA, CDR2 YSYEKL. Germline trimming cut 4 bases from V and 2 bases from J; bases unmatched to any gene: 3. The CDR3: CASSLRQGAYEQYF. For the CDR3, the DNA is TGCGCCAGCAGCCTTAGACAGGGGGCCTACGAGCAGTACTTC.

The chain uses TRBV9 and TRBJ2-5; 8 bases line up with TRBD2. Germline-derived CDR1 and CDR2 are SGDLS and YYNGEE. V shed 6 bases and J 2 bases; nucleotides not matched to a gene: 6. The CDR3 runs 14 residues. The CDR3 DNA follows: TGTGCCAGCACCCCGGGGACTAGACAAGAGACCCAGTACTTC. This encodes CASTPGTRQETQYF.

V gene TRBV29-1 combines with J gene TRBJ2-2; D perhaps matches TRBD1 (6 bases). This CDR3 has 14 residues. V lost 2 bases to trimming and J lost 0 bases, with 7 bases between them. CDR1 SQVTM and CDR2 ANQGSEA come from the germline V gene. The CDR3 loop is CSVEKGANTGELFF. Written as DNA, the CDR3 is TGCAGCGTTGAAAAGGGGGCGAACACCGGGGAGCTGTTTTTT.

The CDR3 DNA reads TGTGCCAGCAGCGGATTAGCACAGGGGTTTATGGGAAACACCATATATTTT. Translated, it gives CASSGLAQGFMGNTIYF. The chain carries TRBV9 and TRBJ1-3; TRBD1 matches at 7 bases. CDR3 length: 17 amino acids. Unmatched junction bases numbered 13, after V lost 3 bases and J lost 4 bases. Germline V gene data show CDR1 as SGDLS and CDR2 as YYNGEE.

The rearrangement joins TRBV13 to TRBJ2-5, with a weak D call TRBD2 (6 bases). V was pared by 0 bases and J by 5 bases, with 10 bases between. Germline assignment: CDR1 PRHDT and CDR2 FYEKMQ (reference sequence). The CDR3 runs to 14 residues. The CDR3 is CASSLGGLGETQYF. CDR3 DNA: TGTGCCAGCAGCTTAGGGGGACTTGGGGAGACCCAGTACTTC.

The rearrangement joins TRBV2 to TRBJ1-4; 7 bases are shared with TRBD1. The V segment lost 7 bases and the J segment 7 bases; nucleotides outside the gene matches: 12. The CDR3 extends over 15 amino acids. CDR1 is SNHLY, CDR2 FYNNEI, per germline. CDR3 sequence reads: CASTRAGTEREKLFF. CDR3 in DNA: TGTGCCAGCACCAGGGCCGGGACAGAACGTGAAAAACTGTTTTTT. The full variable domain, with the rest looked up from reference TRBV2 and TRBJ1-4, is EPEVTQTPSHQVTQMGQEVILRCVPISNHLYFYWYRQILGQKVEFLVSFYNNEISEKSEIFDDQFSVERPDGSNFTLKIRSTKLEDSAMYFCASTRAGTEREKLFFGSGTQLSVL.

This clone was picked up a small number of times. The chain joins TRBV30 to TRBJ1-2, with 8 positions matching TRBD1. Germline V gene data show CDR1 as GTSNPN and CDR2 as SVGIG (reference sequence). The CDR3 covers 16 residues. After removal of 5 bases from V and 2 bases from J, the junction contained 13 bases not matched to a gene. The DNA of the CDR3 is TGTGCCTGGGCCGGACAGGGTTCAGGATGGAACTATGGCTACACCTTC. Translation gives CAWAGQGSGWNYGYTF.

The CDR3 coding sequence is TGTGCCAGTAGTCCCGTGCGAGGGGCCAACGTCCTGACTTTC. This gives the protein CASSPVRGANVLTF. The J gene is TRBJ2-6, the V gene TRBV19; D gene ambiguous. Trimming left V 5 bases short and J 4 bases short, with 9 bases between. The CDR3 extends over 14 amino acids. Germline V lookup: CDR1 LNHDA, CDR2 SQIVND (reference sequence).

This clone was found once. This sequence joins TRBV5-1 and TRBJ2-1; D may be TRBD2 (8 bases). The germline CDR1 and CDR2 sequences are SGHRS and YFSETQ. Trimming left V 4 bases short and J 1 base short, with 24 bases between. This CDR3 is built from 19 residues. The DNA of the CDR3 is TGCGCCAGCAGCAGTTTAGCGGGACAGATAATCAATTCCTACAATGAGCAGTTCTTC. Translation: CASSSLAGQIINSYNEQFF.